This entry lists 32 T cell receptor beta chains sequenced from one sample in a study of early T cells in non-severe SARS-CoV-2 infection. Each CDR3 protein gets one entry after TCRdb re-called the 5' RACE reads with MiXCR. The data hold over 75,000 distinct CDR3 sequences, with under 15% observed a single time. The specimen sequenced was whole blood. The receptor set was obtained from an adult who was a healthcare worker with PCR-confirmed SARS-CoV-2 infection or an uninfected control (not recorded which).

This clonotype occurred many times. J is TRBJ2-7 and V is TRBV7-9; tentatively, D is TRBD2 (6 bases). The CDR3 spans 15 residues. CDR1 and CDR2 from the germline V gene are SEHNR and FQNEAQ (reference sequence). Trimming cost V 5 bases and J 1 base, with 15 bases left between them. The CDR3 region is CASSPRGLFSYEQYF. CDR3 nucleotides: TGTGCCAGCAGCCCAAGGGGACTTTTTTCCTACGAGCAGTACTTC. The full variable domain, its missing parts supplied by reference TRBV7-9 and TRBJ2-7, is DTGVSQNPRHKITKRGQNVTFRCDPISEHNRLYWYRQTLGQGPEFLTYFQNEAQLEKSRLLSDRFSAERPKGSFSTLEIQRTEQGDSAMYLCASSPRGLFSYEQYFGPGTRLTVT.

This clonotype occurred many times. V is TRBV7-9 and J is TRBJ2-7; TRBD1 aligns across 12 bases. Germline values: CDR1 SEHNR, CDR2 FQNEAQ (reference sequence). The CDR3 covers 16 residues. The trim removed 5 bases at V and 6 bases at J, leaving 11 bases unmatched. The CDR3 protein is CASSTFGDRGRFEQYF. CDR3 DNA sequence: TGTGCCAGCAGCACTTTTGGGGACAGGGGGCGGTTCGAGCAGTACTTC.

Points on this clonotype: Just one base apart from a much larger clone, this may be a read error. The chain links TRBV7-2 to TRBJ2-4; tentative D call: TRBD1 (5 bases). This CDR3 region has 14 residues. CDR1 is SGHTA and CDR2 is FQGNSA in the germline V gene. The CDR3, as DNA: TGTGCCAGCGGCTTAGCCAGGGATGGGAACATTCAGTACTTC. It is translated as CASGLARDGNIQYF.

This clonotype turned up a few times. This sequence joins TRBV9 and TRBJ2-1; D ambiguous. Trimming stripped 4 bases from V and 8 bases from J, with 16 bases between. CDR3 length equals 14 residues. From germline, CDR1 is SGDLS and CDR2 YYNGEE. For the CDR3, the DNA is TGTGCCAGCAGCTCTCTTTTCCCCGAGGATGAGCAGTTCTTC. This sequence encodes CASSSLFPEDEQFF.

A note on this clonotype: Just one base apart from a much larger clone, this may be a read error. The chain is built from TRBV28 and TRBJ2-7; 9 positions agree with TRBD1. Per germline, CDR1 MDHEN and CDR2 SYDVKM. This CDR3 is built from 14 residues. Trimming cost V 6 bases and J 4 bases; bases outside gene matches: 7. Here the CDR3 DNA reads TGTGCCAGCAGGACCGGGACAGGGACGTACGAGCAGTACTTC. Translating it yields CASRTGTGTYEQYF.

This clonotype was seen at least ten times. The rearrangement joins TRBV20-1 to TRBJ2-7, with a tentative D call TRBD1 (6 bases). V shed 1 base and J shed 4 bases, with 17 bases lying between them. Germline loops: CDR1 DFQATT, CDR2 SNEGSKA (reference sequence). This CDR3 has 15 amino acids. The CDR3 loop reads CSARAPTGKTYEQYF. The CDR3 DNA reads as TGCAGTGCTAGAGCCCCCACAGGGAAAACATACGAGCAGTACTTC.

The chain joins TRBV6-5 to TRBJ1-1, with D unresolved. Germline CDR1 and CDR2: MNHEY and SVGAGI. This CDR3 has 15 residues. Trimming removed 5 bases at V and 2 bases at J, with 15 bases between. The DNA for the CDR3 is TGTGCCAGCAGTCGGGCAATTTCGGGAAACACTGAAGCTTTCTTT. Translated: CASSRAISGNTEAFF.

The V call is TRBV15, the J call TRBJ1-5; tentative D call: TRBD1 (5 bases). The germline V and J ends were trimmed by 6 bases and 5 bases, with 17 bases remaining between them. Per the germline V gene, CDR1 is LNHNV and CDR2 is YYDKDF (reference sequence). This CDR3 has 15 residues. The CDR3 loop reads CATSYSWGNDQPQHF. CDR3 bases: TGTGCCACCAGTTACTCATGGGGGAATGATCAGCCCCAGCATTTT.

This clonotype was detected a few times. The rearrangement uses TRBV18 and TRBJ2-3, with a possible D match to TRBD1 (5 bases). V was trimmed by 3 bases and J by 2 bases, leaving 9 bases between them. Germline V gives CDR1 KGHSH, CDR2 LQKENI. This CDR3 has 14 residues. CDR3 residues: CASSPQGNTDTQYF. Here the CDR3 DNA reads TGTGCCAGCTCACCTCAGGGAAACACAGATACGCAGTATTTT.

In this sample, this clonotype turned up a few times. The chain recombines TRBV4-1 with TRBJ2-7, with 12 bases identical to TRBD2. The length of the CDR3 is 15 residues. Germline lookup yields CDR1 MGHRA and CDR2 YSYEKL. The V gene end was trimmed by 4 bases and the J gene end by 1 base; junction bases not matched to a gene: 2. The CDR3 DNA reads TGCGCCAGCAGCCGGGGGACTAGCGGGTCCTACGAGCAGTACTTC. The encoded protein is CASSRGTSGSYEQYF.

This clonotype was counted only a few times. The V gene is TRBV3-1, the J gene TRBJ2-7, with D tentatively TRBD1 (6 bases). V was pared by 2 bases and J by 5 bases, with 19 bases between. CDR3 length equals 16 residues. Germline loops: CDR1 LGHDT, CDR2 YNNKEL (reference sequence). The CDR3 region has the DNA TGTGCCAGCAGCCAATGGAACAGGGTCTTGATCAACGAGCAGTACTTC. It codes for CASSQWNRVLINEQYF.

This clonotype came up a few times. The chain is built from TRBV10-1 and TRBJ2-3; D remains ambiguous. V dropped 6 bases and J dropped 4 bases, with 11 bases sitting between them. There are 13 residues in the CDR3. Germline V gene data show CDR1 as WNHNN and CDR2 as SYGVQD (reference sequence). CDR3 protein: CASSQGTPDTQYF. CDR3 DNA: TGCGCCAGCAGCCAAGGAACCCCAGATACGCAGTATTTT.

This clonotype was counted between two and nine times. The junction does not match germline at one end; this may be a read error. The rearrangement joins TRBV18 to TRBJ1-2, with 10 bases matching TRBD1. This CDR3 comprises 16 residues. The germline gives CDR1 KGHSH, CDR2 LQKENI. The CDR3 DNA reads TGTGTCAGCTCACCGCTTCGACAGGGGGCGGGCTATGGCTACACCTTC. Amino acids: CVSSPLRQGAGYGYTF.

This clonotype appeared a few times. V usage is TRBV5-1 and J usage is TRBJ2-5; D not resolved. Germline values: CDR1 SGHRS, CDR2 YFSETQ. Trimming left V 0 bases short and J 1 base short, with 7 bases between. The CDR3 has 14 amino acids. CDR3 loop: CASSLAAGQETQYF. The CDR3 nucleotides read TGCGCCAGCAGCTTGGCGGCAGGCCAAGAGACCCAGTACTTC.

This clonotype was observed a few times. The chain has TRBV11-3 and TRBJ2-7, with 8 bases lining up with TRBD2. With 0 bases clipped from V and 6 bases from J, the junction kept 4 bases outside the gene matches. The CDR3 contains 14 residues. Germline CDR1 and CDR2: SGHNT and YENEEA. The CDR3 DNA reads TGTGCCAGCAGCTTAGACCAACGGGGGGGCGAGCAGTACTTC. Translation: CASSLDQRGGEQYF. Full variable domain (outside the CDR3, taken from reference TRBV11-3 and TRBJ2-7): EAGVVQSPRYKIIEKKQPVAFWCNPISGHNTLYWYLQNLGQGPELLIRYENEEAVDDSQLPKDRFSAERLKGVDSTLKIQPAELGDSAVYLCASSLDQRGGEQYFGPGTRLTVT.

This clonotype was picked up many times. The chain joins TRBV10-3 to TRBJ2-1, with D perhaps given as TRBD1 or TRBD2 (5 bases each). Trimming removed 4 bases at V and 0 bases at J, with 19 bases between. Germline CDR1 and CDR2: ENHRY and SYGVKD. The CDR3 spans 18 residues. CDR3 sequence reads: CAISVQGAHESSYNEQFF. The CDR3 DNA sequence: TGTGCCATCAGTGTCCAGGGAGCCCACGAAAGCTCCTACAATGAGCAGTTCTTC.

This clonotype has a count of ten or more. The CDR3 here is CASSPGQGEVETQYF. The CDR3 bases are TGTGCCAGCAGTCCAGGACAGGGGGAGGTGGAGACCCAGTACTTC. V gene TRBV12-3 or TRBV12-4 combines with J gene TRBJ2-5, with 10 bases aligning to TRBD1. Trimming at V came to 5 bases and at J to 5 bases, leaving 8 bases not matched to a gene. This CDR3 region has 15 residues.

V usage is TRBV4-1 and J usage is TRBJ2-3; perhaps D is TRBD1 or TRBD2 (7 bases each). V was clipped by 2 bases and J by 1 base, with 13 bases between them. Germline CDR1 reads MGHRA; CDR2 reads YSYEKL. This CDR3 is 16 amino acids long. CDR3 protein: CASSQSGGAGTDTQYF. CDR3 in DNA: TGCGCCAGCAGCCAATCAGGGGGGGCCGGCACAGATACGCAGTATTTT.

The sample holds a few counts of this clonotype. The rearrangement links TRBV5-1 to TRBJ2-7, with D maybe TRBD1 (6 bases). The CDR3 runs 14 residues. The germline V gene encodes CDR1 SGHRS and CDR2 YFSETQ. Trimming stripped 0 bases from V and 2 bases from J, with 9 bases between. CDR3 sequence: CASSLAPGAYEQYF. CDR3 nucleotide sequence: TGCGCCAGCAGCTTGGCCCCAGGGGCCTACGAGCAGTACTTC.

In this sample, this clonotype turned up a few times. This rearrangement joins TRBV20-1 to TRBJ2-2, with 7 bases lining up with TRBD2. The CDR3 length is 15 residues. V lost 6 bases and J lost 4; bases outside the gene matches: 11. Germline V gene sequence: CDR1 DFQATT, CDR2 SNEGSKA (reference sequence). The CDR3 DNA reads TGCAGTGCGCCCGGGGAGGGCCCGGGCACCGGGGAGCTGTTTTTT. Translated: CSAPGEGPGTGELFF.

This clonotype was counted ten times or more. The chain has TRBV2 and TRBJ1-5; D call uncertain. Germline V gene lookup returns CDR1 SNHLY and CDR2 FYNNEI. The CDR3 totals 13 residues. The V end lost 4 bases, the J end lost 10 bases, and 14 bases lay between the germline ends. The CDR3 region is CASSAPIGLPQHF. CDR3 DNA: TGTGCCAGCAGTGCACCTATCGGGCTTCCCCAGCATTTT.

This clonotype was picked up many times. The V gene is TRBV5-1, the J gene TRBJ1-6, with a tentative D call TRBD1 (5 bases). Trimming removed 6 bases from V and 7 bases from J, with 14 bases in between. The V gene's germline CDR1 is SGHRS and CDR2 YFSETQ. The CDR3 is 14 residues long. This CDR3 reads CASTSGTKNSPLHF. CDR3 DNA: TGCGCCAGCACCTCTGGGACGAAGAATTCACCCCTCCACTTT. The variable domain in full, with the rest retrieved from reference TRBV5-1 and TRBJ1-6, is KAGVTQTPRYLIKTRGQQVTLSCSPISGHRSVSWYQQTPGQGLQFLFEYFSETQRNKGNFPGRFSGRQFSNSRSEMNVSTLELGDSALYLCASTSGTKNSPLHFGNGTRLTVT.

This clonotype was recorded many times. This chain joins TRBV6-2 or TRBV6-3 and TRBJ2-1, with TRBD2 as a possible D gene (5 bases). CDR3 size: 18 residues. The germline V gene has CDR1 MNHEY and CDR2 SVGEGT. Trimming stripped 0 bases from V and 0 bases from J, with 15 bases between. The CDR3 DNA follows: TGTGCCAGCAGTTACTCGATGGCCGCGGGTAGCTCCTACAATGAGCAGTTCTTC. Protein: CASSYSMAAGSSYNEQFF.

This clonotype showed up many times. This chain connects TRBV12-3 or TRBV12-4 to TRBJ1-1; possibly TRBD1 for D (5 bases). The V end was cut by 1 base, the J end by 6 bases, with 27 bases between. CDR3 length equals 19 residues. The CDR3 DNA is TGTGCCAGCAGTTTAGGCCATAACAGGAAACGGACGGGGAGGGCTGAAGCTTTCTTT. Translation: CASSLGHNRKRTGRAEAFF.

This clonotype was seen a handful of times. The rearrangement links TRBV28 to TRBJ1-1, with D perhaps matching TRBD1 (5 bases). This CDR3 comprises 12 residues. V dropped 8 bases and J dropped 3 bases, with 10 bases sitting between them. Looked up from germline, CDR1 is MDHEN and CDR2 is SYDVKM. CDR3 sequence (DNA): TGTGCCAGCTGGGGCGCGGACACTGAAGCTTTCTTT. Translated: CASWGADTEAFF.

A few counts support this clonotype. CDR3 coding DNA: TGTGCCACCAGCAGAGATCAGGGAAGCGAAAAACTGTTTTTT. Amino acid sequence: CATSRDQGSEKLFF. J is TRBJ1-4 and V is TRBV15; tentatively, D is TRBD1 (5 bases). Germline lookup yields CDR1 LNHNV and CDR2 YYDKDF (reference sequence). There are 14 residues in the CDR3. V gave up 0 bases and J gave up 8 bases, with 10 bases separating them.

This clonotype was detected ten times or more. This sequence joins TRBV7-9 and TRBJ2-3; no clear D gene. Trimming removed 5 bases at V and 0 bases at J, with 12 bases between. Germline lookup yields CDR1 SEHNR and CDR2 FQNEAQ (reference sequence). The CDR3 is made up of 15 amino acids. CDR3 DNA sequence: TGTGCCAGCAGCGCGGACGGAACTAGCACAGATACGCAGTATTTT. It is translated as CASSADGTSTDTQYF.

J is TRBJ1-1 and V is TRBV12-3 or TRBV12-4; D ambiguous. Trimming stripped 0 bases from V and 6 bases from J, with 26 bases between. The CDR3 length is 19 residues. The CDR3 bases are TGTGCCAGCAGTTTAGCTTCGGATGTTTGGACCCCGACCCTCGCTGAAGCTTTCTTT. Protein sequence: CASSLASDVWTPTLAEAFF.

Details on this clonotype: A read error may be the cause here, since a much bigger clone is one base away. CDR3 sequence: CTSSEPTDVNTQYF. Written as DNA, the CDR3 is TGTACCAGCAGTGAACCGACAGACGTAAATACGCAGTATTTT. This sequence joins TRBV25-1 and TRBJ2-3, with a possible D match to TRBD1 (5 bases). CDR1 is MGHDK, CDR2 SYGVNS, per germline. CDR3 length equals 14 residues.

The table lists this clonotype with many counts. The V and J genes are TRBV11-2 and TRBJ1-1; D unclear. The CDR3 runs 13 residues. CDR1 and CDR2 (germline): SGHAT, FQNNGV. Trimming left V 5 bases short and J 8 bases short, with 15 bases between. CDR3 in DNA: TGTGCCAGCAGCCCCGGACTTTCAAGGGAAGCTTTCTTT. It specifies CASSPGLSREAFF.

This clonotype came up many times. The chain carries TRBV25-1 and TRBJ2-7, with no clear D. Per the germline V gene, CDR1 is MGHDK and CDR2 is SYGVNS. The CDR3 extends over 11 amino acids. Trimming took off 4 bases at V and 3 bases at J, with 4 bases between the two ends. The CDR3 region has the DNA TGTGCCAGCAGTGTCTTCTACGAGCAGTACTTC. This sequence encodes CASSVFYEQYF.

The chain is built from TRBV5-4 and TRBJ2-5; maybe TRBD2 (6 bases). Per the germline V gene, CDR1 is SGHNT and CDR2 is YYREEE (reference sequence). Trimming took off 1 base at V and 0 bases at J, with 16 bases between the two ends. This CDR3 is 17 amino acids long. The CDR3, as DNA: TGTGCCAGCAGCTTGCCCGGAGGGGCCGCAGACCAAGAGACCCAGTACTTC. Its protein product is CASSLPGGAADQETQYF.